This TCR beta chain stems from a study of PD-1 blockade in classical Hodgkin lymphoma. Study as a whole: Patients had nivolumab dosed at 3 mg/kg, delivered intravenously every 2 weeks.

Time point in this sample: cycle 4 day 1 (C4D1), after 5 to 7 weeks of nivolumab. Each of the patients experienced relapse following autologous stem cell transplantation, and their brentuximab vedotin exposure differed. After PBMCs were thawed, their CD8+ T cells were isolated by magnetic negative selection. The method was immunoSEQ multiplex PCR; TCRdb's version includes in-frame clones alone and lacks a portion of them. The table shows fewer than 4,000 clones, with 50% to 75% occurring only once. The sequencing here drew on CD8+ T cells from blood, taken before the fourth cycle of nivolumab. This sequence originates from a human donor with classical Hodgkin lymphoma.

CDR3 residues: CARSLGAGQPQHF. In DNA, the CDR3 is TGTGCCAGAAGCTTGGGGGCAGGGCAGCCCCAGCATTTT. V and J are TRBV5-3 and TRBJ1-5; D is perhaps TRBD1 (5 bases). TRBV5-3 is designated an ORF whose function remains uncertain. Deletions cut 0 bases from V and 7 bases from J, with 8 bases between. The CDR3 extends over 13 amino acids.